Following are 30 T cell receptor beta chains from one sample sequenced in a study of response to subunit inactivated influenza vaccine. TCRdb analysed the RT-PCR reads with MiXCR anew, one entry per CDR3 protein. The sample consists of around 470,000 distinct CDR3 sequences, less than 7.5% of them appearing once. The material sequenced was PBMCs from blood, taken less than 30 months after vaccination. These receptors originate from a man aged 50-75 years who received an inactivated influenza vaccine.

The chain couples TRBV14 to TRBJ2-7; 7 bases map to TRBD1. Germline V CDR1 and CDR2: SGHDN, FVKESK. The CDR3 length is 17 residues. J lost 0 bases, V lost 0 bases, and 8 bases had no gene match. Here the CDR3 DNA reads TGTGCCAGCAGCCAAGATAGGGGGCAGCGGTTCTCCTACGAGCAGTACTTC. It codes for CASSQDRGQRFSYEQYF.

This chain uses TRBV9 with TRBJ2-1; D is undetermined. The CDR3 has 15 residues. Trimming removed 0 bases at V and 5 bases at J, with 12 bases between. CDR1 and CDR2 from the germline V gene are SGDLS and YYNGEE. CDR3 amino acids: CASSVAYTSHNEQFF. The CDR3 nucleotides read TGTGCCAGCAGCGTAGCCTACACCAGCCACAATGAGCAGTTCTTC. Full variable domain (remainder filled in from reference TRBV9 and TRBJ2-1): DSGVTQTPKHLITATGQRVTLRCSPRSGDLSVYWYQQSLDQGLQFLIQYYNGEERAKGNILERFSAQQFPDLHSELNLSSLELGDSALYFCASSVAYTSHNEQFFGPGTRLTVL.

This clonotype was detected only a few times. The gene calls are TRBV7-9 and TRBJ2-1, with 14 bases matching TRBD2. Looked up from germline, CDR1 is SEHNR and CDR2 is FQNEAQ (reference sequence). Germline trimming cut 6 bases from V and 4 bases from J; bases unmatched to any gene: 5. This CDR3 has 16 residues. The CDR3: CASRSGTSGSYNEQFF. The CDR3, as DNA: TGTGCCAGCAGATCTGGGACTAGCGGGAGTTACAATGAGCAGTTCTTC.

This clonotype occurred a few times. The chain carries TRBV20-1 and TRBJ2-7, with D hard to call. The germline gives CDR1 DFQATT, CDR2 SNEGSKA (reference sequence). V lost 0 bases to trimming and J lost 5 bases, with 14 bases between them. There are 14 residues in the CDR3. The CDR3 here is CSAREPTAGHEQYF. CDR3 sequence (DNA): TGCAGTGCTAGAGAACCTACTGCCGGGCACGAGCAGTACTTC.

In this sample, this clonotype turned up many times. The chain couples TRBV4-1 to TRBJ1-2, with D tentatively TRBD1 (5 bases). The V gene's germline CDR1 is MGHRA and CDR2 YSYEKL. The CDR3 consists of 14 residues. Trimming pared 0 bases from V and 2 bases from J, leaving 7 bases between. The chain's CDR3 is CASSQETANYGYTF. The CDR3 DNA reads as TGCGCCAGCAGCCAAGAGACAGCAAACTATGGCTACACCTTC.

The J gene is TRBJ1-5, the V gene TRBV6-2 or TRBV6-3; 10 bases match TRBD1. CDR3 size: 11 residues. Germline CDR1 and CDR2: MNHEY and SVGEGT. V lost 10 bases, J lost 9 bases, and 3 bases stayed unmatched. The CDR3 region has the DNA TGTGCCACCCGGGACAGGGGGCCCCAGCATTTT. This codes for CATRDRGPQHF.

Turning to this clonotype: A junction end diverges from the germline sequence, so it may reflect a read error. The CDR3 reads CSAGDRNKYSNQPQHF. The CDR3, as DNA: TGCAGTGCTGGAGACAGGAATAAGTATAGCAATCAGCCCCAGCATTTT. This chain uses TRBV20-1 with TRBJ1-5, with D possibly TRBD1 on 6 matching bases. CDR3 length equals 16 residues. CDR1 and CDR2 (germline): DFQATT, SNEGSKA (reference sequence).

This clonotype was counted between two and nine times. This chain connects TRBV7-8 to TRBJ2-2, with D perhaps given as TRBD1 or TRBD2 (7 bases each). V was pared by 5 bases and J by 0 bases, with 13 bases between. The V gene's germline CDR1 is SGHVS and CDR2 FQNEAQ. The length of the CDR3 is 16 residues. The CDR3 nucleotides are TGTGCCAGCAGCCCAGGGGGGGTTACGAACACCGGGGAGCTGTTTTTT. Its translation: CASSPGGVTNTGELFF.

The CDR3 DNA reads as TGTGCCAGCAGCCAGCTGGGACAGGGGAGCTACAATGAGCAGTTCTTC. It specifies CASSQLGQGSYNEQFF. The chain has TRBV4-2 and TRBJ2-1, with TRBD1 matching 10 bases. Unmatched junction bases numbered 5, after V lost 3 bases and J lost 3 bases. Germline assignment: CDR1 LGHNA and CDR2 YNFKEQ. This CDR3 contains 16 residues.

The chain is built from TRBV20-1 and TRBJ2-1, with D tentatively TRBD2 (5 bases). V dropped 6 bases and J dropped 6 bases, with 12 bases sitting between them. This CDR3 comprises 12 residues. Germline assignment: CDR1 DFQATT and CDR2 SNEGSKA (reference sequence). DNA of the CDR3: TGCAGTGCACGCGGGCATATCAATGAGCAGTTCTTC. Protein sequence: CSARGHINEQFF.

In its sample, this clonotype was seen many times. The chain links TRBV4-1 to TRBJ1-4; TRBD1 matches 9 bases. This CDR3 spans 16 amino acids. Trimming at V came to 1 base and at J to 12 bases, leaving 12 bases not matched to a gene. The V gene's germline CDR1 is MGHRA and CDR2 YSYEKL. The CDR3 bases are TGCGCCAGCAGCCAAGGTAGTCTCCGGGACAGGGCGGAACTGTTTTTT. It specifies CASSQGSLRDRAELFF.

The chain recombines TRBV3-1 with TRBJ2-7; D possibly corresponds to TRBD2 (6 bases). The CDR3 loop spans 14 amino acids. V lost 5 bases and J 6 bases, leaving 17 bases between the germline ends. Germline V CDR1 and CDR2: LGHDT, YNNKEL (reference sequence). The CDR3 reads CASSKTPGVSEQYF. CDR3 coding DNA: TGTGCCAGCAGCAAAACCCCGGGGGTAAGCGAGCAGTACTTC.

The sample holds many counts of this clonotype. V gene TRBV5-1 combines with J gene TRBJ1-5, with no clear D. The CDR3 spans 13 residues. The ends were cut back, 4 bases at V and 2 bases at J, with 7 bases in the middle. In germline, CDR1 is SGHRS, CDR2 YFSETQ. The CDR3 region is CASSRRGNQPQHF. CDR3 coding DNA: TGCGCCAGCAGCCGTCGAGGCAATCAGCCCCAGCATTTT.

This rearrangement joins TRBV20-1 to TRBJ2-1; 10 bases map to TRBD2. Trimming cost V 7 bases and J 7 bases; bases outside gene matches: 10. The CDR3 has 14 residues. CDR1 is DFQATT, CDR2 SNEGSKA, per germline (reference sequence). The CDR3 nucleotides read TGCAGTGTACTTCCTAGCGGGAGATCGAATGAGCAGTTCTTC. Encoded protein: CSVLPSGRSNEQFF.

This clonotype was detected only a few times. The J gene is TRBJ2-3, the V gene TRBV19, with D possibly being TRBD1 (6 bases). In germline, CDR1 is LNHDA, CDR2 SQIVND (reference sequence). V lost 7 bases to trimming and J lost 1 base, with 15 bases between them. The CDR3 loop spans 15 amino acids. CDR3 sequence (DNA): TGTGCCAGTACCCCAGGGACATTTCGCACAGATACGCAGTATTTT. Translated, it gives CASTPGTFRTDTQYF.

The chain is built from TRBV20-1 and TRBJ2-7, with 8 bases aligning to TRBD2. V shed 5 bases, J shed 4 bases, and the junction held 7 bases outside the gene matches. This CDR3 spans 13 amino acids. CDR1 DFQATT and CDR2 SNEGSKA come from the germline V gene (reference sequence). The CDR3 here is CSAGSGSIYEQYF. For the CDR3, the DNA is TGCAGTGCTGGGAGCGGGAGTATATACGAGCAGTACTTC.

Only a few counts were recorded for this clonotype. The chain recombines TRBV6-1 with TRBJ2-2; 9 positions agree with TRBD2. The CDR3 runs to 15 residues. Germline V CDR1 and CDR2: MNHNS, SASEGT. Trimming cost V 6 bases and J 7 bases; bases outside gene matches: 9. The CDR3 nucleotides are TGTGCCAGCAGCCACGGACTAGCGTCTGGCGGGGAGCTGTTTTTT. It encodes CASSHGLASGGELFF.

Ten or more counts support this clonotype. Written as DNA, the CDR3 is TGTGCCAGCAGTTTAGATGTAGGGTCTAATGAAAAACTGTTTTTT. Translating it yields CASSLDVGSNEKLFF. J is TRBJ1-4 and V is TRBV28; D remains unclear. This CDR3 has 15 residues. The germline gives CDR1 MDHEN, CDR2 SYDVKM. V was cut by 2 bases and J by 3 bases, with 10 bases left in between.

This clonotype was seen many times. The J gene is TRBJ2-3, the V gene TRBV7-9; no definite D call. V dropped 4 bases and J dropped 4 bases, with 0 bases sitting between them. The CDR3 runs 10 residues. Germline V CDR1 and CDR2: SEHNR, FQNEAQ (reference sequence). CDR3 DNA: TGTGCCAGCAGCTCAGATACGCAGTATTTT. Translated: CASSSDTQYF. Variable domain in full (rest from reference TRBV7-9 and TRBJ2-3): DTGVSQNPRHKITKRGQNVTFRCDPISEHNRLYWYRQTLGQGPEFLTYFQNEAQLEKSRLLSDRFSAERPKGSFSTLEIQRTEQGDSAMYLCASSSDTQYFGPGTRLTVL.

This clonotype was recorded at least ten times. The genes are TRBV28 and TRBJ2-5, with 8 bases fitting TRBD2. V dropped 10 bases and J dropped 4; count of bases not matched to a gene: 5. The CDR3 totals 12 residues. From germline, CDR1 is MDHEN and CDR2 SYDVKM. The CDR3 coding sequence is TGTGCCACGCGGGAGGCTCGAGAGACCCAGTACTTC. Encoded protein: CATREARETQYF. Using reference TRBV28 and TRBJ2-5 for the parts outside the CDR3, the full variable domain is DVKVTQSSRYLVKRTGEKVFLECVQDMDHENMFWYRQDPGLGLRLIYFSYDVKMKEKGDIPEGYSVSREKKERFSLILESASTNQTSMYLCATREARETQYFGPGTRLLVL.

This clonotype was seen at least ten times. The chain uses TRBV4-3 and TRBJ1-6; D gene uncertain. Trimming stripped 0 bases from V and 0 bases from J, with 15 bases between. In germline, CDR1 is LGHNA, CDR2 YSLEER. This CDR3 contains 19 residues. The CDR3: CASSQDLGWTSSYNSPLHF. CDR3 DNA sequence: TGCGCCAGCAGCCAAGACCTAGGGTGGACTAGCTCCTATAATTCACCCCTCCACTTT.

This chain connects TRBV12-3 or TRBV12-4 to TRBJ2-7; possible D gene TRBD2, 5 bases. Trimming removed 7 bases from V and 2 bases from J, with 18 bases in between. CDR3 size: 15 residues. The CDR3 reads CASTNERVVPYEQYF. The CDR3 nucleotides are TGTGCCAGCACTAACGAGAGGGTAGTCCCCTACGAGCAGTACTTC.

As DNA, the CDR3 is TGCGCCAGCAGCTTGGCAAATAACGGGCTAGCGGGATCCCAAGAGACCCAGTACTTC. It codes for CASSLANNGLAGSQETQYF. The chain couples TRBV5-1 to TRBJ2-5, with 9 bases fitting TRBD2. V shed 0 bases, J shed 1 base, and the junction held 13 bases outside the gene matches. Per germline, CDR1 SGHRS and CDR2 YFSETQ. CDR3 length: 19 amino acids.

This chain joins TRBV21-1 and TRBJ1-2. TRBV21-1 is shown as a pseudogene. The CDR3 extends over 13 amino acids. The CDR3 protein is CASSTGTAWGYTF. In DNA form, the CDR3 reads TGTGCCAGCAGCACTGGGACGGCCTGGGGCTACACCTTC.

The rearrangement joins TRBV12-3 or TRBV12-4 to TRBJ2-3, with D uncertain. The V end was cut by 0 bases, the J end by 0 bases, with 19 bases between. CDR3 length equals 19 residues. The DNA for the CDR3 is TGTGCCAGCAGTTTAGCTTTCTCGACCCAGCGACGGAGCACAGATACGCAGTATTTT. This sequence encodes CASSLAFSTQRRSTDTQYF.

Here the CDR3 reads CASRQLWDGSRVNTEAFF. CDR3 sequence (DNA): TGTGCCAGCAGACAACTATGGGACGGCTCTAGGGTGAACACTGAAGCTTTCTTT. The chain joins TRBV6-1 to TRBJ1-1; D may be TRBD1 (5 bases). Trimming took 6 bases from V and 0 from J, leaving 23 bases between them. Germline values: CDR1 MNHNS, CDR2 SASEGT. CDR3 size: 18 residues.

In this sample, this clonotype turned up many times. The rearrangement uses TRBV5-1 and TRBJ2-1; D not certain. CDR1 is SGHRS, CDR2 YFSETQ, per germline. The CDR3 sequence is 13 residues long. Trimming took off 4 bases at V and 9 bases at J, with 14 bases between the two ends. For the CDR3, the DNA is TGCGCCAGCAGCATAGAAATCACAAGTGAGCAGTTCTTC. As protein: CASSIEITSEQFF. The full variable domain, in which reference TRBV5-1 and TRBJ2-1 provide the parts outside the CDR3, is KAGVTQTPRYLIKTRGQQVTLSCSPISGHRSVSWYQQTPGQGLQFLFEYFSETQRNKGNFPGRFSGRQFSNSRSEMNVSTLELGDSALYLCASSIEITSEQFFGPGTRLTVL.

In its sample, this clonotype was seen many times. This chain uses TRBV6-1 with TRBJ2-2; D may be TRBD1 (6 bases). Deletions cut 4 bases from V and 6 bases from J, with 12 bases between. The CDR3 sequence is 14 residues long. The germline CDR1 and CDR2 sequences are MNHNS and SASEGT. The CDR3 DNA reads as TGTGCCAGCAGTGGGGCCAGGGGAGCCGGGGAGCTGTTTTTT. This codes for CASSGARGAGELFF.

This clonotype showed up just a few times. The rearrangement links TRBV6-5 to TRBJ1-4; D is unresolved. The CDR3 has 14 amino acids. V was clipped by 7 bases and J by 8 bases, with 17 bases between them. Germline V gene lookup returns CDR1 MNHEY and CDR2 SVGAGI. The CDR3 is CASTSRRVEEKLFF. The CDR3 bases are TGTGCCAGCACTTCCCGACGTGTGGAGGAAAAACTGTTTTTT.

This rearrangement joins TRBV3-1 to TRBJ2-4, with D tentatively TRBD1 (6 bases). Germline CDR1 and CDR2: LGHDT and YNNKEL (reference sequence). The CDR3 has 16 residues. The germline V and J ends were trimmed by 1 base and 3 bases, with 13 bases remaining between them. This CDR3 reads CASSQGGGQIKNIQYF. The CDR3, as DNA: TGTGCCAGCAGCCAAGGGGGCGGACAGATCAAAAACATTCAGTACTTC.